The clone carrying this T cell receptor (beta chain) was detected a few times. Investigators amplified TCR beta CDR3 regions from RNA transcripts. Investigators did first-round RT-PCR with HTBI primers, then second-round multiplex PCR. Each CDR3 protein is one row after TCRdb ran MiXCR on the multiplex PCR reads. The sample shows almost 750,000 distinct CDR3 sequences, approximately 40% of them seen only once. The V gene's germline CDR1 is SNHLY and CDR2 FYNNEI. CDR3 length: 17 amino acids. Trimming cost V 0 bases and J 7 bases; bases outside gene matches: 10. This record belongs to a study of Graves' ophthalmopathy and Graves' hyperthyroidism. Study-wide context: Samples of peripheral blood were obtained at initial diagnosis, prior to treatment of any kind.

Diagnostic conclusions were grounded in clinical symptoms, serum thyroxine, TRAb, thyroid ultrasound and orbital computed tomography. The PBMCs had their origin in 10 ml of fresh peripheral blood. The chain joins TRBV2 to TRBJ1-4; 8 bases line up with TRBD1. Sequenced material: peripheral blood. The sequence came from an adult man with Graves' ophthalmopathy. CDR3 residues: CASSEASPGQGTEKLFF. In nucleotides, the CDR3 is TGTGCCAGCAGTGAAGCGTCACCCGGACAGGGCACTGAAAAACTGTTTTTT.